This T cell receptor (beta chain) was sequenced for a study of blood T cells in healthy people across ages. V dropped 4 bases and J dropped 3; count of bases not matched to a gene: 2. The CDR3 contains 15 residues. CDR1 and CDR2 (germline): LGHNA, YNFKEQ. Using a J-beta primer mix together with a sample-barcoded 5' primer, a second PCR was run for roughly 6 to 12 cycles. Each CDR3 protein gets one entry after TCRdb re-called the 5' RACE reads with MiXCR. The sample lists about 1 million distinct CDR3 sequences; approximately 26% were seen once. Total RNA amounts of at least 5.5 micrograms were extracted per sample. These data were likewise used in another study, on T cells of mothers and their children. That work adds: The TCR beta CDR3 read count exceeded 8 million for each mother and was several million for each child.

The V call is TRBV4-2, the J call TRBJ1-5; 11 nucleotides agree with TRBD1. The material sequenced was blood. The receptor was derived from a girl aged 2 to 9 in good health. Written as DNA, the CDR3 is TGTGCCAGCAGCCCGGGACAGGGGGTCAATCAGCCCCAGCATTTT. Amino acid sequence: CASSPGQGVNQPQHF.